This is a list of T cell receptor beta chains from one sample in a study of identical twins. TCRdb fed the 5' RACE reads into MiXCR, producing one record per CDR3 protein. The sample has some 240,000 distinct CDR3 sequences, about 8.3% seen once. The same specimen was also included in a second study, on yellow fever vaccine responses in identical twins.

Sequencing was done on a sample of CD8+ T cells sorted from blood. These TCRs come from a woman younger than 35 in good health. Each CDR3 is given with its conserved first and last residue. A D gene is named only where the DNA matches it firmly. Clone size is shown for a subset of rows, as once, few, many or a class of expanded clone.

CDR3 DNA: TGTGCCAGCAGTTCGGCAGGGGGCATGTACGAGCAGTACTTC; CDR3 protein: CASSSAGGMYEQYF; D gene: TRBD1; J gene: TRBJ2-7; V gene: TRBV6-5; clone size: few; CDR3 length: 14
CDR3 DNA: TGTGCCATCGGTCCCGGGGTGCTCTGTGAAGCTTTCTTT; CDR3 protein: CAIGPGVLCEAFF; D gene: .; J gene: TRBJ1-1; V gene: TRBV5-6; clone size: .; CDR3 length: 13
CDR3 DNA: TGTGCCATCAGGAACAGGGGGGAGGATACGCAGTATTTT; CDR3 protein: CAIRNRGEDTQYF; D gene: TRBD1; J gene: TRBJ2-3; V gene: TRBV10-3; clone size: few; CDR3 length: 13
CDR3 DNA: TGTGCCAGCAGCCAAGGCGGAGTAGCGGGAAGTGAGCAGTTCTTC; CDR3 protein: CASSQGGVAGSEQFF; D gene: TRBD2; J gene: TRBJ2-1; V gene: TRBV3-1; clone size: .; CDR3 length: 15
CDR3 DNA: TGCGCCAGCAGCCAAGAAGCGGGGGCCTACACCGGGGAGCTGTTTTTT; CDR3 protein: CASSQEAGAYTGELFF; D gene: TRBD2; J gene: TRBJ2-2; V gene: TRBV4-1; clone size: many; CDR3 length: 16
CDR3 DNA: TGTGCCAGCAGCTTAGTGTCAGGGGCCCGGAATGAGCAGTTCTTC; CDR3 protein: CASSLVSGARNEQFF; D gene: .; J gene: TRBJ2-1; V gene: TRBV7-9; clone size: many; CDR3 length: 15
CDR3 DNA: TGTGCCAGCAGCTACGGGACACCTTATGGCTACACCTTC; CDR3 protein: CASSYGTPYGYTF; D gene: .; J gene: TRBJ1-2; V gene: TRBV7-9; clone size: many; CDR3 length: 13
CDR3 DNA: TGTGCCAGCAGCCCCCTCGGGCCAACCACTGAAGCTTTCTTT; CDR3 protein: CASSPLGPTTEAFF; D gene: .; J gene: TRBJ1-1; V gene: TRBV3-1; clone size: many; CDR3 length: 14
CDR3 DNA: TGTGCCAGCAGCGGGGGTTCCTTAAGCTCCCACGAGCAGTACTTC; CDR3 protein: CASSGGSLSSHEQYF; D gene: .; J gene: TRBJ2-7; V gene: TRBV11-2; clone size: few; CDR3 length: 15
CDR3 DNA: TGTGCCAGCAGCCAAGAGAGGCAGGGATATAATTCACCCCTCCACTTT; CDR3 protein: CASSQERQGYNSPLHF; D gene: .; J gene: TRBJ1-6; V gene: TRBV4-2; clone size: few; CDR3 length: 16
CDR3 DNA: TGCAGTGCTCCGCGGGGACAGGGGGCCAATGAGCAGTTCTTC; CDR3 protein: CSAPRGQGANEQFF; D gene: TRBD1; J gene: TRBJ2-1; V gene: TRBV20-1; clone size: .; CDR3 length: 14
CDR3 DNA: TGCGCCAGCAGCCCTTCAGGGGGGCTAGCGGGAGAGATAGCCAAAAACATTAAGTACTTC; CDR3 protein: CASSPSGGLAGEIAKNIKYF; D gene: TRBD2; J gene: TRBJ2-4; V gene: TRBV4-3; clone size: few; CDR3 length: 20
CDR3 DNA: TGTGCCACCAGCTACGTCCGTATCGAGGAGCAGTTCTTC; CDR3 protein: CATSYVRIEEQFF; D gene: .; J gene: TRBJ2-1; V gene: TRBV15; clone size: .; CDR3 length: 13
CDR3 DNA: TGTGCCAGCAGCTGGGGAGTGCCGAACACCGGGGAGCTGTTTTTT; CDR3 protein: CASSWGVPNTGELFF; D gene: .; J gene: TRBJ2-2; V gene: TRBV5-6; clone size: many; CDR3 length: 15
CDR3 DNA: TGTGCCAGCAGCTTATCTCCGGGACAGGGGGGTTCACCCCTCCACTTT; CDR3 protein: CASSLSPGQGGSPLHF; D gene: TRBD1; J gene: TRBJ1-6; V gene: TRBV7-9; clone size: .; CDR3 length: 16